Each of the 28 T cell receptor beta chains below was sequenced from the same sample in a study of T cell responses to AZD1222 COVID-19 vaccine. Profiled with immunoSEQ multiplex PCR; TCRdb holds only in-frame clones, not every one. The sample records roughly 180,000 clones, roughly nine tenths being singletons. The sample consisted of peripheral blood, taken on day 0 of AZD1222 vaccination. The receptors come from an adult in good health.

The chain combines TRBV13 with TRBJ2-7, with D hard to call. The CDR3 runs 15 residues. The ends were cut back, 3 bases at V and 0 bases at J, with 12 bases in the middle. Germline V CDR1 and CDR2: PRHDT, FYEKMQ (reference sequence). The CDR3 nucleotides are TGTGCCAGCAGCTTTCGGGTACAGAACTCCTACGAGCAGTACTTC. Protein product: CASSFRVQNSYEQYF.

CDR3 in amino acids: CASSPGGGDQPQHF. In nucleotides, the CDR3 is TGTGCCAGCTCACCTGGCGGGGGGGATCAGCCCCAGCATTTT. The rearrangement joins TRBV18 to TRBJ1-5; TRBD1 might be the D (5 bases). V lost 3 bases to trimming and J lost 5 bases, with 11 bases between them. CDR1 KGHSH and CDR2 LQKENI come from the germline V gene. The CDR3 contains 14 residues.

The chain carries TRBV11-2 and TRBJ1-2; 8 nucleotides agree with TRBD1. V lost 6 bases and J lost 7; bases outside the gene matches: 13. CDR3 length equals 15 residues. Looked up from germline, CDR1 is SGHAT and CDR2 is FQNNGV. DNA of the CDR3: TGTGCCAGCAGGCCCAACCTCCAGGGGGCTGCTGGCTACACCTTC. It translates to CASRPNLQGAAGYTF.

A few counts support this clone. The chain is built from TRBV19 and TRBJ2-1, with TRBD2 matching over 8 bases. The V segment lost 6 bases and the J segment 7 bases; nucleotides outside the gene matches: 17. The germline V gene encodes CDR1 LNHDA and CDR2 SQIVND (reference sequence). There are 17 residues in the CDR3. The CDR3 nucleotides are TGTGCCAGTAGGGCCGGTCTCAAGCGGGGGCGAGGGAATGAGCAGTTCTTC. Translated, it gives CASRAGLKRGRGNEQFF. Full variable domain (remainder filled in from reference TRBV19 and TRBJ2-1): DGGITQSPKYLFRKEGQNVTLSCEQNLNHDAMYWYRQDPGQGLRLIYYSQIVNDFQKGDIAEGYSVSREKKESFPLTVTSAQKNPTAFYLCASRAGLKRGRGNEQFFGPGTRLTVL.

This chain links TRBV7-2 with TRBJ2-7; TRBD1 is a possible D gene (5 bases). The CDR3 runs to 13 residues. Trimming took 2 bases from V and 3 from J, leaving 8 bases between them. Germline V gene sequence: CDR1 SGHTA, CDR2 FQGNSA. This CDR3 reads CASSLIQGYEQYF. Written as DNA, the CDR3 is TGTGCCAGCAGCTTAATTCAGGGCTACGAGCAGTACTTC. Full variable domain (remainder filled in from reference TRBV7-2 and TRBJ2-7): GAGVSQSPSNKVTEKGKDVELRCDPISGHTALYWYRQSLGQGLEFLIYFQGNSAPDKSGLPSDRFSAERTGGSVSTLTIQRTQQEDSAVYLCASSLIQGYEQYFGPGTRLTVT.

This chain links TRBV7-2 with TRBJ1-3, with D perhaps matching TRBD1 (5 bases). Per germline, CDR1 SGHTA and CDR2 FQGNSA. V lost 5 bases to trimming and J lost 6 bases, with 14 bases between them. The CDR3 runs to 14 residues. The CDR3, as DNA: TGTGCCAGCAGCCCAATGAGGGGTTTAAACACCATATATTTT. It is translated as CASSPMRGLNTIYF.

The sample holds one count of this clone. The chain is built from TRBV7-8 and TRBJ1-5; D possibly corresponds to TRBD1 (5 bases). V lost 3 bases to trimming and J lost 5 bases, with 8 bases between them. The germline V gene has CDR1 SGHVS and CDR2 FQNEAQ. This CDR3 has 13 amino acids. CDR3 residues: CASSLGRDQPQHF. For the CDR3, the DNA is TGTGCCAGCAGCTTGGGCAGGGATCAGCCCCAGCATTTT.

V usage is TRBV19 and J usage is TRBJ2-2; TRBD2 aligns across 15 bases. V gave up 5 bases and J gave up 6 bases; unmatched junction bases: 7. This CDR3 has 17 amino acids. CDR1 is LNHDA and CDR2 is SQIVND in the germline V gene (reference sequence). CDR3 sequence (DNA): TGTGCCAGTAGTCGGACTAGCGGGGGGGCCGGCGCCGGGGAGCTGTTTTTT. Protein sequence: CASSRTSGGAGAGELFF.

This clone was detected only once. The chain employs TRBV7-9 and TRBJ1-2; D ambiguous. V was cut by 4 bases and J by 3 bases, with 18 bases left in between. The CDR3 extends over 16 amino acids. In germline, CDR1 is SEHNR, CDR2 FQNEAQ (reference sequence). The CDR3: CASSSLLISIDYGYTF. The CDR3 DNA follows: TGTGCCAGCAGCTCCCTTCTGATCTCTATAGACTATGGCTACACCTTC.

This clone was seen a single time. The chain employs TRBV7-9 and TRBJ2-2; D ambiguous. The V gene's germline CDR1 is SEHNR and CDR2 FQNEAQ (reference sequence). V was shortened by 1 base and J by 0 bases, with 3 bases between the two germline ends. The CDR3 is 14 amino acids. In nucleotides, the CDR3 is TGTGCCAGCAGCTTAGTTCCGAACACCGGGGAGCTGTTTTTT. This gives the protein CASSLVPNTGELFF.

This chain uses TRBV3-1 (or the pseudogene TRBV3-2) with TRBJ2-7, with 9 bases that match TRBD1. CDR1 LGHDT and CDR2 YNNKEL come from the germline V gene (reference sequence). CDR3 length: 13 residues. With V trimmed by 7 bases and J by 5 bases, 6 bases remained unmatched. The CDR3 region is CASTQGQGNEQYF. CDR3 DNA: TGTGCCAGCACCCAGGGACAGGGCAACGAGCAGTACTTC.

The V call is TRBV5-1, the J call TRBJ2-5, with TRBD1 as a possible D gene (6 bases). This CDR3 is built from 14 residues. V was pared by 4 bases and J by 1 base, with 11 bases between. CDR1 and CDR2 (germline): SGHRS, YFSETQ. The CDR3 loop is CASSLTGTQETQYF. CDR3 nucleotide sequence: TGCGCCAGCAGCCTGACAGGTACCCAAGAGACCCAGTACTTC. Filled out from reference TRBV5-1 and TRBJ2-5, the complete variable domain reads KAGVTQTPRYLIKTRGQQVTLSCSPISGHRSVSWYQQTPGQGLQFLFEYFSETQRNKGNFPGRFSGRQFSNSRSEMNVSTLELGDSALYLCASSLTGTQETQYFGPGTRLLVL.

The chain uses TRBV7-2 and TRBJ1-1; D is possibly TRBD1 (6 bases). Trimming took off 1 base at V and 2 bases at J, with 11 bases between the two ends. The CDR3 consists of 15 residues. The germline V gene encodes CDR1 SGHTA and CDR2 FQGNSA. The CDR3: CASSLVRGTNTEAFF. CDR3 DNA: TGTGCCAGCAGCTTAGTGAGGGGGACCAACACTGAAGCTTTCTTT.

This chain uses TRBV19 with TRBJ2-7; D remains unclear. The germline V gene encodes CDR1 LNHDA and CDR2 SQIVND (reference sequence). This CDR3 has 15 amino acids. V lost 1 base, J lost 5 bases, and 15 bases lay in between. The CDR3 sequence is CASSIGSRRMDEQYF. The CDR3 nucleotides read TGTGCCAGTAGTATAGGTTCCCGAAGGATGGACGAGCAGTACTTC.

This chain connects TRBV5-6 to TRBJ2-7; D is undetermined. This CDR3 comprises 11 residues. Germline values: CDR1 SGHDT, CDR2 YYEEEE. V was trimmed by 3 bases and J by 5 bases, leaving 6 bases between them. This CDR3 reads CASSYLNEQYF. DNA for the CDR3: TGTGCCAGCAGCTATCTAAACGAGCAGTACTTC.

The sample holds one count of this clone. This rearrangement joins TRBV6-2 or TRBV6-3 to TRBJ2-7, with TRBD2 identical over 7 bases. Germline V gives CDR1 MNHEY, CDR2 SVGEGT. This CDR3 spans 15 amino acids. V was pared by 1 base and J by 7 bases, with 10 bases of the junction left unmatched. CDR3 sequence (DNA): TGTGCCAGCAGTTACTTGCGGGGGAAGGGGTCTGAGCAGTACTTC. It is translated as CASSYLRGKGSEQYF.

In its sample, this clone was seen once. The rearrangement uses TRBV5-6 and TRBJ2-1; maybe TRBD2 (5 bases). The germline V gene has CDR1 SGHDT and CDR2 YYEEEE. The CDR3 has 15 amino acids. Trimming cost V 4 bases and J 9 bases, with 20 bases left between them. CDR3: CASSRGDTRGSEQFF. Here the CDR3 DNA reads TGTGCCAGCAGCCGTGGAGATACGAGAGGGAGTGAGCAGTTCTTC.

The rearrangement uses TRBV6-6 and TRBJ2-5, with D possibly TRBD1 on 5 matching bases. The V gene lost 5 bases and the J gene lost 5 bases, with 18 bases spanning the gap. Germline loops: CDR1 MNHNY, CDR2 SVGAGI (reference sequence). This CDR3 comprises 15 residues. The CDR3 sequence is CASSSLTVETETQYF. In nucleotides, the CDR3 is TGTGCCAGCAGTAGCCTGACAGTGGAGACGGAGACCCAGTACTTC.

The gene calls are TRBV27 and TRBJ1-2, with 8 bases that match TRBD1. This CDR3 contains 13 residues. The germline CDR1 and CDR2 sequences are MNHEY and SMNVEV (reference sequence). Unmatched junction bases numbered 3, after V lost 5 bases and J lost 4 bases. The CDR3 spells CASSGGQVYGYTF. Written as DNA, the CDR3 is TGTGCCAGCAGTGGGGGACAGGTCTATGGCTACACCTTC.

In its sample, this clone was seen once. The chain has TRBV19 and TRBJ2-7; TRBD1 or TRBD2 may be the D gene (6 bases each). The CDR3 spans 14 residues. Trimming shortened V by 2 bases and J by 3 bases, and 11 bases separated the two germline ends. The germline V gene has CDR1 LNHDA and CDR2 SQIVND (reference sequence). Here the CDR3 reads CASSIRGPGYEQYF. The CDR3 DNA follows: TGTGCCAGTAGTATACGGGGGCCGGGCTACGAGCAGTACTTC.

The chain joins TRBV9 to TRBJ2-2, with 11 bases lining up with TRBD2. The CDR3 covers 18 residues. From germline, CDR1 is SGDLS and CDR2 YYNGEE. Trimming cost V 0 bases and J 2 bases; bases outside gene matches: 6. The CDR3 DNA follows: TGTGCCAGCAGCGTAGAACTAGCGGGGGACCCTAACACCGGGGAGCTGTTTTTT. As protein: CASSVELAGDPNTGELFF.

The chain combines TRBV27 with TRBJ2-6, with TRBD2 matching 7 bases. Germline-derived CDR1 and CDR2 are MNHEY and SMNVEV (reference sequence). The CDR3 has 17 amino acids. V shed 5 bases, J shed 0 bases, and the junction held 7 bases outside the gene matches. The CDR3 DNA follows: TGTGCCAGCAGTACTCGGACGGGGGGCTCTGGGGCCAACGTCCTGACTTTC. This gives the protein CASSTRTGGSGANVLTF.

This clone turned up a few times. V gene TRBV11-2 combines with J gene TRBJ2-1; 8 bases match TRBD2. The V gene end was trimmed by 5 bases and the J gene end by 5 bases; junction bases not matched to a gene: 5. CDR1 and CDR2 from the germline V gene are SGHAT and FQNNGV. CDR3 length: 14 residues. CDR3 coding DNA: TGTGCCAGCAGCCAAAGCGGGGGAAACAATGAGCAGTTCTTC. Residues: CASSQSGGNNEQFF. Together with reference TRBV11-2 and TRBJ2-1, the CDR3 gives the full variable domain: EAGVAQSPRYKIIEKRQSVAFWCNPISGHATLYWYQQILGQGPKLLIQFQNNGVVDDSQLPKDRFSAERLKGVDSTLKIQPAKLEDSAVYLCASSQSGGNNEQFFGPGTRLTVL.

The V and J genes are TRBV27 and TRBJ2-7; D is undetermined. The V end lost 5 bases, the J end lost 3 bases, and 11 bases lay between the germline ends. Germline lookup yields CDR1 MNHEY and CDR2 SMNVEV (reference sequence). This CDR3 is 13 amino acids long. The CDR3 DNA sequence: TGTGCCAGCAGTCCAGGACCGGGCTACGAGCAGTACTTC. Translated: CASSPGPGYEQYF.

This chain connects TRBV2 to TRBJ1-4; 8 bases agree with TRBD1. The CDR3 spans 14 residues. Looked up from germline, CDR1 is SNHLY and CDR2 is FYNNEI. V lost 6 bases and J lost 4; bases outside the gene matches: 4. The DNA for the CDR3 is TGTGCCAGCAGAACCGACAGGGGTAATGAAAAACTGTTTTTT. Translating gives CASRTDRGNEKLFF.

The rearrangement uses TRBV27 and TRBJ1-5; D perhaps matches TRBD1 (5 bases). V was cut by 3 bases and J by 0 bases, with 18 bases left in between. Germline CDR1 and CDR2: MNHEY and SMNVEV (reference sequence). CDR3 length equals 18 residues. CDR3 region: CASSFRGGRDYSNQPQHF. The CDR3 region has the DNA TGTGCCAGCAGTTTTCGGGGGGGGAGGGATTATAGCAATCAGCCCCAGCATTTT.

J is TRBJ2-7 and V is TRBV5-5, with 8 bases fitting TRBD1. The CDR3 has 15 amino acids. The junction had 6 bases not matched to a gene; V was cut back by 1 base and J by 3 bases. Germline CDR1 is SGHKS and CDR2 is YYEKEE (reference sequence). The chain's CDR3 is CASSLSQGANYEQYF. Here the CDR3 DNA reads TGTGCCAGCAGCTTGTCGCAGGGGGCGAACTACGAGCAGTACTTC. Based on the CDR3 plus reference TRBV5-5 and TRBJ2-7, the full variable domain is DAGVTQSPTHLIKTRGQQVTLRCSPISGHKSVSWYQQVLGQGPQFIFQYYEKEERGRGNFPDRFSARQFPNYSSELNVNALLLGDSALYLCASSLSQGANYEQYFGPGTRLTVT.

The chain combines TRBV20-1 with TRBJ2-3; the D call may be TRBD1 or TRBD2 (5 bases each). Trimming stripped 3 bases from V and 3 bases from J, with 25 bases between. Per the germline V gene, CDR1 is DFQATT and CDR2 is SNEGSKA (reference sequence). CDR3 length: 18 residues. Here the CDR3 reads CSASSRLFGADLTDTQYF. The CDR3 DNA sequence: TGCAGTGCTAGTTCTCGCTTGTTCGGGGCGGACCTTACAGATACGCAGTATTTT.